The clone carrying this T cell receptor beta chain was found once. These data originate in a study of blood T cells in healthy people across ages. Study in general: T cells yielded about one barcoded beta molecule per two cells through template switching.

A second PCR of 7 to 11 cycles used a sample-barcoded 5' primer and a J-beta primer mix. A template-switch adaptor with 12 random nucleotides tagged each cDNA molecule. All samples yielded 3 million or more CDR3-containing paired-end reads. Using its own MiXCR run on the 5' RACE reads, TCRdb lists one record per CDR3 protein. The data hold approximately 2,000,000 distinct CDR3 sequences, with approximately 39% observed a single time. V was trimmed by 6 bases and J by 4 bases, leaving 15 bases between them. The CDR3 is 15 amino acids. The sequence came from a human donor in good health. What was sequenced was blood. The chain has TRBV12-3 or TRBV12-4 and TRBJ2-2; D might be TRBD2 (5 bases). The CDR3 DNA follows: TGTGCCAGCAGGAGACTGATGGCGGGCACCGGGGAGCTGTTTTTT. It codes for CASRRLMAGTGELFF.